These 30 T cell receptor beta chains were all obtained from the same sample, sequenced in a study of T cells in Graves' hyperthyroidism and ophthalmopathy. RNA transcripts provided the source from which TCR beta CDR3 regions were amplified. When the TCR CDR3 underwent first-round RT-PCR, the HTBI primer set was used. TCRdb re-called the multiplex PCR reads with MiXCR, one entry per CDR3 protein. The data hold 700,000 to 950,000 distinct CDR3 sequences, with 35% observed a single time. Sequencing was done on a sample of blood. The receptors here all came from a woman aged 40 to 50 with Graves' hyperthyroidism.

CDR3 sequence reads: CASSQSVPGQTTYEQYF. The CDR3 DNA sequence: TGTGCCAGCAGCCAATCCGTACCGGGACAGACCACCTACGAGCAGTACTTC. The chain combines TRBV7-8 with TRBJ2-7, with 7 nucleotides matching TRBD1. V was clipped by 5 bases and J by 2 bases; unmatched bases: 15. Germline V lookup: CDR1 SGHVS, CDR2 FQNEAQ. This CDR3 is 17 amino acids long.

This clonotype was seen a few times. The rearrangement links TRBV10-3 to TRBJ2-2, with D maybe TRBD2 (5 bases). This CDR3 has 12 amino acids. Germline V gives CDR1 ENHRY, CDR2 SYGVKD. V gave up 10 bases and J gave up 6 bases, with 12 bases separating them. The CDR3 is CASGQWAGELFF. As DNA, the CDR3 is TGTGCCAGCGGGCAGTGGGCCGGGGAGCTGTTTTTT.

V and J are TRBV5-8 and TRBJ2-5; D may match TRBD1 or TRBD2 (5 bases each). Per the germline V gene, CDR1 is SGHTS and CDR2 is YDEGEE. The CDR3 is 13 residues long. The ends were cut back, 4 bases at V and 4 bases at J, with 11 bases in the middle. CDR3 sequence: CASSPWDGETQYF. The CDR3 DNA reads TGTGCCAGCAGCCCTTGGGACGGAGAGACCCAGTACTTC.

A note on this clonotype: Here the CDR3 omits its conserved ending phenylalanine or tryptophan, so a read error is the likely source. The chain employs TRBV20-1 and TRBJ1-5; D is unresolved. V was clipped by 1 base and J by 4 bases, with 8 bases between them. This CDR3 region has 13 residues. In germline, CDR1 is DFQATT, CDR2 SNEGSKA (reference sequence). DNA of the CDR3: TGCAGTGCTAGAGGTTGGGGAAATCAGCCCCAGCATCTT. Protein product: CSARGWGNQPQHL.

This clonotype showed up many times. A junction end diverges from the germline sequence, so it may reflect a read error. This chain connects TRBV2 to TRBJ1-5, with D unresolved. CDR3 length: 14 residues. The germline V gene encodes CDR1 SNHLY and CDR2 FYNNEI. CDR3 sequence reads: CASSDQRSDQPQHF. CDR3 nucleotides: TGTGCCAGCAGTGATCAGCGTAGCGATCAGCCCCAGCATTTT.

The chain employs TRBV30 and TRBJ1-1; unclear D gene. The CDR3 covers 16 residues. V shed 2 bases and J shed 4 bases, with 20 bases lying between them. Germline V gene data show CDR1 as GTSNPN and CDR2 as SVGIG (reference sequence). CDR3 residues: CAWSFGLGGVGTEAFF. The CDR3 nucleotides read TGTGCCTGGAGTTTCGGCCTCGGCGGCGTTGGCACTGAAGCTTTCTTT.

The rearrangement uses TRBV2 and TRBJ1-2, with 9 nucleotides matching TRBD1. V lost 5 bases and J lost 8; bases outside the gene matches: 9. Germline CDR1 is SNHLY and CDR2 is FYNNEI. This CDR3 region has 14 residues. CDR3 nucleotides: TGTGCCAGCAGTCTACTGGGGACAGGGTTCGGCTACACCTTC. Amino acid sequence: CASSLLGTGFGYTF.

The chain combines TRBV19 with TRBJ1-2, with TRBD1 as a possible D gene (6 bases). This CDR3 has 14 amino acids. V shed 1 base and J shed 5 bases, with 11 bases lying between them. Germline CDR1 is LNHDA and CDR2 is SQIVND (reference sequence). CDR3 in DNA: TGTGCCAGTAGTATAGGACAGGAGTCTTATGGCTACACCTTC. Encoded protein: CASSIGQESYGYTF.

This clonotype was seen at least ten times. The CDR3 region is CASSEGPGQGHEQYF. CDR3 bases: TGTGCCAGCAGCGAGGGACCGGGACAGGGGCACGAGCAGTACTTC. V gene TRBV5-6 combines with J gene TRBJ2-7; the match to TRBD1 covers 10 bases. The CDR3 is 15 residues long. V was clipped by 4 bases and J by 5 bases; unmatched bases: 9. Germline lookup yields CDR1 SGHDT and CDR2 YYEEEE.

The rearrangement uses TRBV7-2 and TRBJ1-3, with 9 bases matching TRBD1. With 4 bases clipped from V and 7 bases from J, the junction kept 8 bases outside the gene matches. The CDR3 runs to 15 residues. Germline CDR1 reads SGHTA; CDR2 reads FQGNSA. CDR3 loop: CASSSPGQGFNTIYF. CDR3 in DNA: TGTGCCAGCAGCTCCCCGGGACAGGGTTTTAACACCATATATTTT.

With regard to this clonotype: A read error is likely, as this CDR3 ends without the conserved phenylalanine or tryptophan. The DNA is left out, because the CDR3 cannot be placed on it with certainty; the CDR3 is given as TCRdb lists it. The chain is built from TRBV7-2 and TRBJ1-1; the table's D call, TRBD1, has no DNA check behind it. Counting both end residues, the CDR3 totals 15 amino acids. The V gene's germline CDR1 is SGHTA and CDR2 FQGNSA. The CDR3 reads CASSLRLGSGQQTEA.

This clonotype has only one observation. The chain carries TRBV25-1 and TRBJ1-2; 8 nucleotides match TRBD1. This CDR3 spans 22 amino acids. Germline V CDR1 and CDR2: MGHDK, SYGVNS. With V trimmed by 5 bases and J by 0 bases, 26 bases remained unmatched. For the CDR3, the DNA is TGTGCCAGCAGTTACTCTCAGTACTTTCAACCGGGACAGGATCAACCTAACTATGGCTACACCTTC. Its protein is CASSYSQYFQPGQDQPNYGYTF.

This clonotype was picked up many times. The V and J genes are TRBV10-3 and TRBJ2-5; 7 bases match TRBD1. This CDR3 spans 13 amino acids. Trimming at V came to 8 bases and at J to 0 bases, leaving 3 bases not matched to a gene. Germline-derived CDR1 and CDR2 are ENHRY and SYGVKD. The CDR3 protein is CAIGGQHQETQYF. The DNA of the CDR3 is TGTGCCATCGGGGGACAGCACCAAGAGACCCAGTACTTC.

This clonotype was detected only a few times. Given a much more abundant clone one base away, this may be a read error. This chain uses TRBV7-2 with TRBJ1-1; the D is unclear. Looked up from germline, CDR1 is SGHTA and CDR2 is FQGNSA. The CDR3 spans 12 residues. The DNA of the CDR3 is TGTGCCAGCAGCGTCACGGGCGCTGAAGCTCTCTTT. Its translation: CASSVTGAEALF.

This clonotype was seen a few times. The V gene is TRBV29-1, the J gene TRBJ2-1; D gene uncertain. The CDR3 is 12 residues long. Germline V gene lookup returns CDR1 SQVTM and CDR2 ANQGSEA. V dropped 1 base and J dropped 5 bases, with 6 bases sitting between them. CDR3 DNA sequence: TGCAGCGTTGAAGTGAACGACAATGAGCAGTTCTTC. It yields the protein CSVEVNDNEQFF.

This chain connects TRBV10-3 to TRBJ2-5; 15 bases fit TRBD2. The CDR3 totals 16 residues. Germline assignment: CDR1 ENHRY and CDR2 SYGVKD. The V and J ends lost 4 bases and 1 base, in that order; junction bases with no gene match: 1. Here the CDR3 reads CAISGTSGRVQETQYF. The CDR3 coding sequence is TGTGCCATCAGTGGGACTAGCGGGAGGGTCCAAGAGACCCAGTACTTC.

On this clonotype: A much larger clone is a single base away; this may be a read error. The chain carries TRBV20-1 and TRBJ1-1, with D perhaps TRBD1 (5 bases). Between the trimmed V and J ends, which lost 3 bases and 0 bases, there was a span of 11 bases. The CDR3 contains 14 residues. CDR1 DFQATT and CDR2 SNEGSKA come from the germline V gene (reference sequence). The CDR3 reads CSARTAGLNTEAFF. The CDR3 DNA sequence: TGCAGTGCTAGGACTGCAGGGTTGAACACTGAAGCTTTCTTT.

Ten or more counts support this clonotype. The rearrangement uses TRBV4-1 and TRBJ1-2; D remains ambiguous. CDR1 and CDR2 (germline): MGHRA, YSYEKL. The CDR3 runs 13 residues. V shed 3 bases and J shed 6 bases, with 11 bases lying between them. The CDR3 loop reads CASSQPWEDGYTF. CDR3 nucleotide sequence: TGCGCCAGCAGCCAGCCATGGGAGGATGGCTACACCTTC.

In the case of this clonotype: This may stem from a read error, because a much larger clone lies one nucleotide away. This chain links TRBV12-3 or TRBV12-4 with TRBJ2-7; D remains unclear. The CDR3 totals 14 residues. V was trimmed by 6 bases and J by 2 bases, leaving 14 bases between them. The CDR3 DNA reads TGTGCCAGCAGGAACGAACCAAGACCCTACGAGCAGTACTTC. It encodes CASRNEPRPYEQYF.

V usage is TRBV7-9 and J usage is TRBJ2-7; 13 bases are a match to TRBD2. Looked up from germline, CDR1 is SEHNR and CDR2 is FQNEAQ (reference sequence). V lost 5 bases and J lost 9; bases outside the gene matches: 13. This CDR3 has 16 amino acids. DNA of the CDR3: TGTGCCAGCAGCCTTAATGACGGGACTAGCGGGAAGGTGCAGTACTTC. Protein sequence: CASSLNDGTSGKVQYF.

This clonotype was seen a handful of times. V gene TRBV5-4 combines with J gene TRBJ2-7; D possibly corresponds to TRBD2 (6 bases). V was clipped by 3 bases and J by 4 bases, with 17 bases between them. The CDR3 is made up of 15 amino acids. The germline V gene encodes CDR1 SGHNT and CDR2 YYREEE (reference sequence). The CDR3 loop reads CASSSAGGFAYEQYF. DNA for the CDR3: TGTGCCAGCAGCTCGGCCGGGGGTTTTGCGTACGAGCAGTACTTC.

This clonotype occurred a few times. This chain connects TRBV29-1 to TRBJ2-3, with D possibly matching TRBD1 (6 bases). Trimming left V 7 bases short and J 6 bases short, with 14 bases between. The CDR3 has 12 amino acids. Germline V CDR1 and CDR2: SQVTM, ANQGSEA. CDR3 loop: CSATGQLDTQYF. The CDR3 coding sequence is TGCAGCGCTACCGGACAGTTGGATACGCAGTATTTT.

The chain is built from TRBV7-9 and TRBJ2-7, with D hard to call. Germline lookup yields CDR1 SEHNR and CDR2 FQNEAQ (reference sequence). The V and J ends lost 3 bases and 6 bases respectively, with 12 bases between them. The CDR3 extends over 13 amino acids. In DNA form, the CDR3 reads TGTGCCAGCAGCTTCCAACCCACGGGCGAGCAGTACTTC. Translation: CASSFQPTGEQYF.

This clonotype has ten or more counts. The chain recombines TRBV5-6 with TRBJ1-2, with TRBD1 as a possible D gene (6 bases). This CDR3 has 12 amino acids. From germline, CDR1 is SGHDT and CDR2 YYEEEE. The V and J ends lost 0 bases and 6 bases respectively, with 6 bases between them. The CDR3 DNA reads as TGTGCCAGCAGCTTGGGGGACAATGGCTACACCTTC. It translates to CASSLGDNGYTF. Full variable domain (remainder filled in from reference TRBV5-6 and TRBJ1-2): DAGVTQSPTHLIKTRGQQVTLRCSPKSGHDTVSWYQQALGQGPQFIFQYYEEEERQRGNFPDRFSGHQFPNYSSELNVNALLLGDSALYLCASSLGDNGYTFGSGTRLTVV.

About this clonotype: The junction and the germline gene differ at one end; a read error may be behind it. V usage is TRBV7-9 and J usage is TRBJ1-2, with TRBD1 as a possible D gene (5 bases). This CDR3 contains 16 residues. In germline, CDR1 is SEHNR, CDR2 FQNEAQ (reference sequence). CDR3 sequence reads: CASSQDTGTPDYGYTF. The CDR3 region has the DNA TGCGCCAGCAGCCAAGACACCGGGACTCCCGACTATGGCTACACCTTC.

This clonotype has more than one count but fewer than ten. J is TRBJ2-7 and V is TRBV7-3; D is undetermined. Germline V gene sequence: CDR1 SGHTA, CDR2 FQGTGA. Trimming cost V 1 base and J 10 bases, with 14 bases left between them. CDR3 length equals 13 residues. In nucleotides, the CDR3 is TGTGCCAGCAGCTTAAACTCCCTAGGTCGACAGTACTTC. It yields the protein CASSLNSLGRQYF. Looking up the rest from reference TRBV7-3 and TRBJ2-7 gives the full variable domain: GAGVSQTPSNKVTEKGKYVELRCDPISGHTALYWYRQSLGQGPEFLIYFQGTGAADDSGLPNDRFFAVRPEGSVSTLKIQRTERGDSAVYLCASSLNSLGRQYFGPGTRLTVT.

Written as DNA, the CDR3 is TGCAGTGCTAGACCCTATTCGGGTTATGAGCAGTTCTTC. Translation: CSARPYSGYEQFF. J is TRBJ2-5 and V is TRBV20-1; no clear D. The DNA end is more similar to TRBJ2-1, so the J call may be wrong. The CDR3 loop spans 13 amino acids. In germline, CDR1 is DFQATT, CDR2 SNEGSKA (reference sequence).

This clonotype was counted at least ten times. The chain links TRBV2 to TRBJ1-4; D is undetermined. The CDR3 contains 12 residues. The V and J ends lost 3 bases and 11 bases respectively, with 10 bases between them. In germline, CDR1 is SNHLY, CDR2 FYNNEI. The CDR3 DNA reads as TGTGCCAGCAGTGAGTGGAGTGGGAAACTGTTTTTT. Its translation: CASSEWSGKLFF.

This chain connects TRBV7-9 to TRBJ1-5; D remains unclear. Germline lookup yields CDR1 SEHNR and CDR2 FQNEAQ (reference sequence). V was clipped by 3 bases and J by 9 bases, with 9 bases between them. The CDR3 has 12 residues. The CDR3 sequence: CASSFPRGPQHF. The CDR3 DNA reads TGTGCCAGCAGCTTTCCCCGGGGGCCCCAGCATTTT. The full variable domain, completed using reference TRBV7-9 and TRBJ1-5, is DTGVSQNPRHKITKRGQNVTFRCDPISEHNRLYWYRQTLGQGPEFLTYFQNEAQLEKSRLLSDRFSAERPKGSFSTLEIQRTEQGDSAMYLCASSFPRGPQHFGDGTRLSIL.

The chain employs TRBV9 and TRBJ1-1; maybe TRBD1 (5 bases). The CDR3 runs to 14 residues. V gave up 4 bases and J gave up 1 base, with 11 bases separating them. CDR1 SGDLS and CDR2 YYNGEE come from the germline V gene. CDR3 loop: CASSWWGGNTEAFF. CDR3 DNA sequence: TGTGCCAGCAGCTGGTGGGGGGGGAACACTGAAGCTTTCTTT.